This entry describes one TCR beta chain. Antigen specificity is unknown. Per germline, CDR1 SGHRS and CDR2 YFSETQ. Trimming removed 5 bases at V and 5 bases at J, with 19 bases between. The CDR3 extends over 15 amino acids. Amplification used 60 Vbeta primers and 13 Jbeta primers. Data came from immunoSEQ multiplex PCR; TCRdb stores just in-frame clones and leaves some out. The sample records about 180,000 clones, about four fifths being singletons. The sample comes from a study of cytomegalovirus exposure and HLA in healthy donors. Study-level points and caveats: Later genetic work tied a missense DCLRE1C variant to beta-chain V and J trimming. Later analysis found that TCR beta chains associated with HLA were more clonally expanded than other, equally common chains. Prior analysis indicated that the majority of TCR beta V segments exhibited productivity approximately 90% or approximately 30% of the time.

All donors participated as healthy donors of bone marrow. This chain connects TRBV5-1 to TRBJ1-1; D remains ambiguous. Sequencing was done on a sample of PBMCs. The TCR sequence derives from a young woman in good health and CMV-seronegative. The CDR3 region is CASRTAGLDGTEAFF. Here the CDR3 DNA reads TGCGCCAGCAGAACGGCAGGACTTGATGGAACTGAAGCTTTCTTT.